This paragraph reports one T cell receptor beta chain. This clone was observed once. The antigen this receptor binds is unknown. It has no much larger one-base neighbor in the sample; base qualities were not kept. The receptor library was made with the immunoSEQ multiplex PCR assay. For the multiplex PCR, a mixture combining 60 forward primers for TCR Vbeta segments and 13 reverse primers for TCR Jbeta segments was used. The CDR3 region of rearranged TCR beta genes was amplified from genomic DNA by a multiplex PCR assay. The amplified TCR beta libraries were sequenced on the Illumina HiSeq System as 87-base-pair reads. The authors' pipeline ran thus. In a later analysis, approximately 74 million unique TCR beta chains were counted across the 500 to 700 repertoires, and approximately 9.9 million of these chains were shared by at least two donors. Raw reads were error-corrected and collapsed into unique sequences by a nearest-neighbor algorithm in which closely related sequences were merged to remove PCR and sequencing errors. CDR3 sequences were aligned to IMGT reference sequences to assign V, D and J gene segments. For a sequence to be retained, at least a six-nucleotide match to both a V gene segment and a J gene segment was required. Rearrangements were called productive when the CDR3 lacked stop codons and stayed in frame with V and J; all others were non-productive. CDR3 was defined according to IMGT convention as the region running from the second conserved V-encoded cysteine to the conserved J-encoded phenylalanine. The earlier analysis of 500 to 650 of the donors excluded any sequence lacking an unambiguous match to a single V gene segment. An earlier analysis of some 500 of the donors classified V segments as functional when productive rearrangements were above 56.7% and as segregating when the standard deviation between donors was above 5%. To diagnose cytomegalovirus status from the catalog of TCR beta chain sequences, a statistical classification framework was built. In a later analysis, TCR nucleotide sequences were compared against IMGT/GENE-DB human TR gene sequences so that V and J genes could be assigned. A later analysis assigned CDR3 sequences and most-parsimonious VDJ recombination scenarios with the TCRdist pipeline. In a later analysis, each TCR beta chain was defined by its CDR3 amino acid sequence together with its V-gene family, and reads lacking a unique V-gene family were excluded. To address suspected cross-contamination and a sequencing artifact, a later analysis removed 592 highly shared, low-generation-probability nucleotide sequences. In a later analysis, a clonal expansion index was calculated for each public chain from normalized within-repertoire ranks of inferred template counts. In a later analysis, generation probabilities were computed with a VDJ recombination model fitted to out-of-frame rearrangements, and the resulting probabilities were checked against IGoR. In a later analysis, hypergeometric tests were used to score TCR-TCR, TCR-HLA and TCR-CMV co-occurrence, with a repertoire-size bias correction applied to TCR pairs. In a later analysis, false discovery rates were estimated by permuting HLA or CMV assignments 20 times. A later analysis grouped co-occurring TCRs with DBSCAN, adding TCRdist sequence similarity when clustering within HLA-allele-positive subsets. For co-occurrence clustering, repertoires with fewer than 30,000 or more than 120,000 public chains were excluded, along with 5 or 6 repertoires with anomalous nucleotide sharing. TCRdb provides this immuneACCESS table in a form limited to in-frame rearrangements. Some clones are lacking; in checked studies, under half of them reflect an unresolved V gene, and why the rest are absent is not known. V, J and clone size are taken as reported in that table, and D and trimming were inferred from the DNA itself. In all, the sample holds under 130,000 clones, and 60% to 85% of those were seen once. The ten largest clones represent approximately 1.3% of the sample.

The CDR3, from cysteine to phenylalanine, totals 15 residues. CDR3 DNA is the only sequence kept; it has 45 bases, read in frame from the first base. From a lookup of the germline V gene, CDR1 and CDR2 are MGHRA and YSYEKL. Trimming takes 5 bases off V and 8 bases off J; junction bases not matched to a gene: 12. This entry comes from a study of cytomegalovirus exposure and HLA in healthy donors (dated 2017 in TCRdb). Concerning the study at large: An earlier analysis of under 600 of the donors reported about 250 Gb of sequence data and 117 million unique TCR beta sequences from about 179 million T cells. Five DR-DQ haplotypes were handled as single units for association and clustering because linkage in the cohort was strong. The study aimed to test whether signatures of past pathogen exposure could be identified by cataloging public T cell receptors. All discovery cohort repertoires had been generated on a single sequencing platform. The T cell repertoires of some 670 subjects were profiled by immunosequencing and related to cytomegalovirus serostatus. A later analysis re-examined previously published TCR beta repertoires from 610 or so donors and added high-resolution HLA genotyping to investigate patterns of TCR occurrence. Donor age, sex, ethnicity and CMV serostatus were collected together with the repertoire data. Across about 380 genotyped donors of the cohort, an average of approximately 240,000 unique TCR beta nucleotide sequences per donor were sequenced, and approximately 19% of those sequences were non-productive. The number of typed donors differed by locus: 629-630 for A, B, C, DRB1 and DQB1; 500 to 550 for DQA1; some 610 for DPA1; and 400 to 480 for DPB1. About 280 gigabases of sequencing data and roughly 90 million unique TCR sequences were included in an early release covering about 700 HLA-typed donors. Genome-wide SNP genotypes for about 60% of the roughly 670 donors were used in a later genetic analysis, which treated that subset as a discovery cohort. An earlier analysis of some 600 of the donors applied high-throughput TCR beta sequencing to assess whether each TCR beta V gene segment acted as functional or pseudogenic. HLA typing included class I and class II loci at four-digit resolution. Among the roughly 400 genotyped donors, around 81% belonged to the genetic ancestry cluster associated with self-reported Caucasian donors. Along with the roughly 700-subject first cohort, a separate validation cohort of over a hundred different subjects was used. The later analysis used no new phenotypic data to find candidate immune exposures, relying instead on TCR beta sequences and their occurrence across donors. The study combined high-throughput TCR immunosequencing, statistical association of individual TCRs with disease status, and machine learning to predict cytomegalovirus infection status.

Study-wide conclusions, independent of this receptor: A later analysis found that HLA-associated TCR beta chains were more clonally expanded and had lower generation probabilities than equally common non-associated chains. In an earlier analysis of over 550 of the donors, most TCR beta V segments were observed in productive rearrangements about 87% or about 30% of the time, broadly matching IMGT annotations. According to the authors, the approach could potentially be generalized to other disease states and immunological phenotypes. In vitro tests confirmed that a few of the cytomegalovirus-associated TCR beta chains recognize cytomegalovirus antigens. Assigning TCR associations to individual alleles was difficult when HLA alleles, especially DR and DQ, strongly co-occurred. Roughly uniform sequencing depth across donors was assumed in presence/absence analyses, although this assumption may not hold. An association between a missense DCLRE1C variant and V-gene and J-gene trimming of TCR beta chains was found in a later genetic analysis and replicated in an independent cohort. A further reported finding was that TCR beta sequences accurately predicted the HLA-A and HLA-B alleles for most subjects in the first cohort. At a false discovery rate of 0.05, a later analysis linked about 17,000 TCR beta sequences to specific HLA alleles. According to a later analysis, parvovirus B19, influenza, CMV and Epstein-Barr virus appeared linked to several top co-occurrence clusters. Most TCR sequences were observed very rarely across donors, whereas some public TCRs were present in many individuals. The cohort was sequenced for TCR beta chains only, and without alpha or paired-chain data the features that could be detected were limited. Correlated functional status among segregating V segments might reflect linkage disequilibrium, but an unknown experimental factor could not be ruled out. The study listed 150 to 200 TCR beta chains as associated with cytomegalovirus. HLA typing was unavailable for some donors at each locus, so association tests used only the typed subset. In both the original and validation cohorts, the classifier was reported to diagnose cytomegalovirus status with high specificity and sensitivity. In a later analysis, most CMV-associated TCR beta chains were found to appear HLA-restricted, with HLA associations seemingly driven largely by CMV exposure. According to a later genetic analysis, donors in an Asian-associated ancestry cluster had fewer N-insertions in productive TCRs than the approximately 700-donor mean. Because the 87-base-pair reads could not distinguish some IMGT-functional V segments, including TRBV6-2 and TRBV6-3, those segments were excluded. A group of highly shared sequence variants was considered likely to be a technical artifact of the sequencing pipeline. Because counts were too low, roughly 18 rarely observed V segments, including chromosome 9 orphons, were left out of the earlier analysis of over 550 of the donors. For the cohort, immune exposure information was limited to CMV serostatus. A later analysis found that TCR association rates varied across HLA loci, with DRB1 alleles showing the most associated TCRs and HLA-C alleles the fewest.

In total, just over 650 healthy bone marrow donors made up the cohort. All cohort members were sampled while nominally healthy, although unrecorded immune exposures were likely present. The donor tested CMV seronegative, placing the donor among the 350 to 400 seronegative members of the cohort. Each donor provided a peripheral blood sample, and peripheral blood mononuclear cells were used for TCR beta sequencing. Genomic DNA extraction from the blood cell samples was performed with the Qiagen DNeasy Blood Extraction Kit. The origin of this receptor is a man aged 35 to 55 in good health and CMV-seronegative. Material for sequencing was PBMCs. The chain couples TRBV4-1 to TRBJ1-2; 9 central nucleotides agree with TRBD1. The CDR3 sequence is CASSFRIQGARGYTF. The DNA is TGCGCCAGCAGCTTCAGGATACAGGGGGCTCGAGGCTACACCTTC.